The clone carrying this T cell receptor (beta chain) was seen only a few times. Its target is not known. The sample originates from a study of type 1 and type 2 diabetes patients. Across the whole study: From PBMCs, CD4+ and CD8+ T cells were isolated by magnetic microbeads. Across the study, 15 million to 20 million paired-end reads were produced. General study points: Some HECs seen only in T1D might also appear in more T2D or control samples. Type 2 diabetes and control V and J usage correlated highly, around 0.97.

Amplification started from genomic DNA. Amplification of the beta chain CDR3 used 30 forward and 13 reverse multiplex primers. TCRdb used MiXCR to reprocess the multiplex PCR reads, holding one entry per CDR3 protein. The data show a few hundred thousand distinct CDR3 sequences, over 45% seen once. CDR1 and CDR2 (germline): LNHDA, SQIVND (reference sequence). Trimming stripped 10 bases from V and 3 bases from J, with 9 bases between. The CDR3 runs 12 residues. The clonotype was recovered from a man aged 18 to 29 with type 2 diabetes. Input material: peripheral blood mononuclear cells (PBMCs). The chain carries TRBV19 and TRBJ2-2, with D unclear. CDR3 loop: CATVVDTGELFF. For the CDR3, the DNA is TGTGCCACCGTTGTGGACACCGGGGAGCTGTTTTTT.